Listed below are T cell receptor beta chains from one sample, sequenced in a study of T cells in Graves' hyperthyroidism and ophthalmopathy. One entry per CDR3 protein results from TCRdb running MiXCR on the multiplex PCR reads. The sample carries approximately 870,000 distinct CDR3 sequences, roughly 37% recorded once. The sequenced sample was blood. The receptors were gathered from a man aged 18 to 30 with Graves' hyperthyroidism. Both conserved end residues are part of each CDR3. The D gene is left open where the match is weak. Not all rows give a size; the values are once, few, many and, for expanded clones, a class.

V	J	size	D	DNA	CDR3
TRBV10-2	TRBJ1-1	many	NA	TGCGCCACCGGAGAGTGGAACACTGAAGCTTTCTTT	CATGEWNTEAFF
TRBV15	TRBJ1-5	many	TRBD1	TGTGCCACCAGCAGCCCGGACAGGGCAAGCAATCAGCCCCAGCATTTT	CATSSPDRASNQPQHF
TRBV7-9	TRBJ2-5	few	NA	TGTGCCAGCAGCCCCATGACACTAGGAGTGACTGAGACCCAGTACTTC	CASSPMTLGVTETQYF
TRBV10-3	TRBJ2-7	many	NA	TGTGCCATCAGTGAGTTCAGGGGCACCTACGAGCAGTACTTC	CAISEFRGTYEQYF
TRBV29-1	TRBJ1-2	NA	NA	TGCAGCGTTGAAAGTAGTAGTCGAGGGGCCCCGTATGGCTACACCTTC	CSVESSSRGAPYGYTF
TRBV7-2	TRBJ1-4	few	NA	TGTGCCAGCAGCCCCCGGGGTGGAGATGAAAAACTGTTTTTT	CASSPRGGDEKLFF
TRBV7-2	TRBJ1-1	once	NA	TGTGCCAGCAGCTTGCTCGCCGACATGAACACTGAAGCTTTCTTT	CASSLLADMNTEAFF
TRBV10-3	TRBJ2-7	few	NA	TGTGCCAGCAGTTACAATCGACCATCTCTCTACGAGCAGTACTTC	CASSYNRPSLYEQYF
TRBV5-5	TRBJ2-5	few	TRBD2	TGTGCCAGCAGTTACTCGGGCGGGAGGGCCAGAGAGACCCAGTACTTC	CASSYSGGRARETQYF
TRBV19	TRBJ2-7	few	TRBD1	TGTGCCACCCACCGGGACAGCCCCTACGAGCAGTACTTC	CATHRDSPYEQYF
TRBV4-1	TRBJ2-7	NA	NA	TGCGCCAGCAGCCAAGATCGGGATTCCTACGAGCAGTACTTC	CASSQDRDSYEQYF
TRBV20-1	TRBJ1-5	few	TRBD1	TGCAGTGCTTCATCTTCCGGGACAGGTTATAGCAATCAGCCCCAGCATTTT	CSASSSGTGYSNQPQHF
TRBV29-1	TRBJ1-5	NA	TRBD1	TGCAGCGCTTCAGGGGGACAGGGGAGCAATCAGCCCCAGCATTTT	CSASGGQGSNQPQHF
TRBV25-1	TRBJ2-7	NA	NA	TGTGCCAGCAGTGACCTAATGGGACCTACCTACGAGCAGTACTTC	CASSDLMGPTYEQYF
TRBV9	TRBJ1-1	few	NA	TGTGCCAGCAGCCCGACCGGGACATTGAACACTGAAGCTTTCTTT	CASSPTGTLNTEAFF
TRBV13	TRBJ2-7	few	TRBD2	TGTGCCAGCAGCTTAGTGACTAGCGAGATCTCCGAGCAGTACTTC	CASSLVTSEISEQYF
TRBV7-9	TRBJ2-5	many	NA	TGTGCCAGCAGCCCGCAGGGACTTCAAGGGGGGGAGACCCAGTACTTC	CASSPQGLQGGETQYF